The 14 T cell receptor beta chains reported below all come from one sample, sequenced in a study of OX40 agonist ivuxolimab in advanced cancers. Some clones are missing from TCRdb's copy, which holds only in-frame ones; the method was immunoSEQ multiplex PCR. The table has about 82,000 clones, just over 85% seen once. The sample was CD4+ or CD8+ T cells sorted from blood, taken in a trial of the OX40 agonist ivuxolimab. These TCRs come from an adult with an advanced solid tumor such as melanoma, head and neck, liver or kidney cancer.

The chain is built from TRBV5-1 and TRBJ2-7, with D unclear. V was pared by 0 bases and J by 4 bases, with 14 bases between. CDR1 SGHRS and CDR2 YFSETQ come from the germline V gene. The CDR3 sequence is 15 residues long. The CDR3 sequence is CASSLETDPKYEQYF. The CDR3, as DNA: TGCGCCAGCAGCTTGGAAACGGACCCTAAGTACGAGCAGTACTTC.

This clone is a singleton in its sample. V gene TRBV18 combines with J gene TRBJ2-7, with D perhaps being TRBD1 or TRBD2 (5 bases each). V shed 0 bases and J shed 2 bases, with 11 bases lying between them. Germline assignment: CDR1 KGHSH and CDR2 LQKENI. This CDR3 region has 15 residues. The chain's CDR3 is CASSPPRDDPYEQYF. For the CDR3, the DNA is TGTGCCAGCTCACCACCTCGGGACGACCCCTACGAGCAGTACTTC.

DNA for the CDR3: TGTGCCAGCAGTTACTCGTACAGGAACACTGAAGCTTTCTTT. The encoded protein is CASSYSYRNTEAFF. This chain joins TRBV6-5 and TRBJ1-1; unclear D gene. Trimming left V 0 bases short and J 1 base short, with 6 bases between. Germline V CDR1 and CDR2: MNHEY, SVGAGI. The CDR3 is made up of 14 amino acids.

The genes are TRBV10-3 and TRBJ2-1; 10 bases map to TRBD2. V lost 0 bases to trimming and J lost 6 bases; unmatched junction nucleotides: 5. The germline V gene has CDR1 ENHRY and CDR2 SYGVKD. This CDR3 has 16 residues. CDR3 bases: TGTGCCATCAGTGAGTCTACTAGCGGGATTGGCAATGAGCAGTTCTTC. It translates to CAISESTSGIGNEQFF.

This sequence joins TRBV18 and TRBJ1-2, with a weak D call TRBD1 (6 bases). The germline V gene has CDR1 KGHSH and CDR2 LQKENI. The CDR3 covers 13 residues. The germline V and J ends were trimmed by 3 bases and 1 base, with 6 bases remaining between them. CDR3: CASSPDSNYGYTF. CDR3 bases: TGTGCCAGCTCACCGGACAGTAACTATGGCTACACCTTC.

The CDR3 bases are TGTGCCAGCAGCCCGGCGGGGATCTCGAGCATTCAGTACTTC. This sequence encodes CASSPAGISSIQYF. The chain is built from TRBV9 and TRBJ2-4; tentatively, D is TRBD2 (6 bases). Germline V gene sequence: CDR1 SGDLS, CDR2 YYNGEE. The CDR3 sequence is 14 residues long. V was cut by 4 bases and J by 9 bases, with 17 bases left in between.

The chain combines TRBV5-1 with TRBJ2-5, with a possible D match to TRBD2 (6 bases). Trimming pared 1 base from V and 7 bases from J, leaving 23 bases between. Germline CDR1 reads SGHRS; CDR2 reads YFSETQ. The CDR3 consists of 17 residues. CDR3 DNA sequence: TGCGCCAGCAGCTTGAAGGTAGCGGAATCCTCTGCAGGGACCCAGTACTTC. It specifies CASSLKVAESSAGTQYF. Using reference TRBV5-1 and TRBJ2-5 for the parts outside the CDR3, the full variable domain is KAGVTQTPRYLIKTRGQQVTLSCSPISGHRSVSWYQQTPGQGLQFLFEYFSETQRNKGNFPGRFSGRQFSNSRSEMNVSTLELGDSALYLCASSLKVAESSAGTQYFGPGTRLLVL.

The chain employs TRBV7-8 and TRBJ1-5, with 8 bases identical to TRBD1. The CDR3 contains 16 residues. The germline V gene encodes CDR1 SGHVS and CDR2 FQNEAQ. The V gene end was trimmed by 0 bases and the J gene end by 3 bases; junction bases not matched to a gene: 4. The CDR3 protein is CASSLAGQGTNQPQHF. The CDR3 region has the DNA TGTGCCAGCAGCTTAGCAGGACAGGGTACCAATCAGCCCCAGCATTTT.

This clone is a singleton in its sample. The J gene is TRBJ2-4, the V gene TRBV7-2; 8 nucleotides match TRBD1. CDR1 and CDR2 from the germline V gene are SGHTA and FQGNSA. Unmatched junction bases numbered 11, after V lost 5 bases and J lost 8 bases. This CDR3 is built from 15 residues. The CDR3 nucleotides are TGTGCCAGCAGCCAGTACCAAGACAGGGGTGACATTCAGTACTTC. As protein: CASSQYQDRGDIQYF. Full variable domain (missing parts from reference TRBV7-2 and TRBJ2-4): GAGVSQSPSNKVTEKGKDVELRCDPISGHTALYWYRQSLGQGLEFLIYFQGNSAPDKSGLPSDRFSAERTGGSVSTLTIQRTQQEDSAVYLCASSQYQDRGDIQYFGAGTRLSVL.

This chain connects TRBV29-1 to TRBJ2-7; 9 positions match TRBD1. J lost 3 bases, V lost 0 bases, and 18 bases had no gene match. CDR3 length equals 19 residues. From germline, CDR1 is SQVTM and CDR2 ANQGSEA. The CDR3 bases are TGCAGCGTTGAAGAAGGGACAGGGTATTCCCGACCACCAAACTACGAGCAGTACTTC. Translated, it gives CSVEEGTGYSRPPNYEQYF.

The rearrangement joins TRBV3-2 to TRBJ2-5. TRBV3-2 is assigned pseudogene status. The CDR3 consists of 9 residues. Here the CDR3 reads CASPPTQYF. The CDR3 coding sequence is TGTGCCAGCCCGCCAACCCAGTACTTC.

The chain has TRBV18 and TRBJ2-6; D remains ambiguous. CDR1 and CDR2 (germline): KGHSH, LQKENI. V lost 8 bases to trimming and J lost 0 bases, with 5 bases between them. The CDR3 runs 13 residues. The CDR3 is CASQISGANVLTF. The DNA for the CDR3 is TGTGCCAGCCAGATCTCTGGGGCCAACGTCCTGACTTTC.

This chain joins TRBV28 and TRBJ1-1; unclear D gene. The CDR3 loop spans 15 amino acids. CDR1 and CDR2 (germline): MDHEN, SYDVKM. V gave up 6 bases and J gave up 5 bases, with 19 bases separating them. This chain's CDR3 is CASSFDESLGTEAFF. The CDR3 DNA sequence: TGTGCCAGCAGCTTCGATGAGAGCTTGGGGACTGAAGCTTTCTTT.

The CDR3 nucleotides read TGCAGCGTTGTCAGGGATATTCAAGAGACCCAGTACTTC. Its protein product is CSVVRDIQETQYF. The rearrangement joins TRBV29-1 to TRBJ2-5; weak D call: TRBD1 (5 bases). CDR1 is SQVTM, CDR2 ANQGSEA, per germline. CDR3 length: 13 amino acids. V was shortened by 4 bases and J by 2 bases, with 11 bases between the two germline ends.